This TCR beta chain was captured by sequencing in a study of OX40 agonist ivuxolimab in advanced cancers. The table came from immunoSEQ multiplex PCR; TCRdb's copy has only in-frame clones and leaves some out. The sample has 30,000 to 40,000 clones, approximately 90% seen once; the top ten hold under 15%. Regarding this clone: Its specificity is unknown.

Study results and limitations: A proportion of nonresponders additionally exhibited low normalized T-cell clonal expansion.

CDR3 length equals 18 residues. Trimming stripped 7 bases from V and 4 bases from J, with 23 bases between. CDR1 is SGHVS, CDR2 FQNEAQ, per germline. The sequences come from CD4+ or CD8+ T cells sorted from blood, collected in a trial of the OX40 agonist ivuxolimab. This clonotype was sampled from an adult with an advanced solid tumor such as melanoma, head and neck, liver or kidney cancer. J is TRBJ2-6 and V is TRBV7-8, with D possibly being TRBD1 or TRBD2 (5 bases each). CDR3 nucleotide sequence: TGTGCCAGCACCCTTTCCGGGGCCTCCCCGTGGGGGGCCAACGTCCTGACTTTC. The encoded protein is CASTLSGASPWGANVLTF.